A single sample is the source of the 10 T cell receptor beta chains below, sequenced in a study of cytotoxic CD8 clonotypes in ibrutinib-treated CLL. Here immunoSEQ multiplex PCR was the method, and the copy in TCRdb shows in-frame clones only, minus some. This table has 150,000 or so clones, approximately 80% appearing once. Material: PBMCs, obtained after 36 months of ibrutinib treatment. Receptors were obtained from a human donor with chronic lymphocytic leukemia.

Only one count was recorded for this clone. The genes are TRBV7-9 and TRBJ2-1, with D maybe TRBD2 (5 bases). The CDR3 sequence is 13 residues long. The V gene lost 3 bases and the J gene lost 7 bases, with 10 bases spanning the gap. Germline V gene data show CDR1 as SEHNR and CDR2 as FQNEAQ (reference sequence). The CDR3 nucleotides are TGTGCCAGCAGCTTCCGGGGTTGGAATGAGCAGTTCTTC. Translated: CASSFRGWNEQFF.

The rearrangement links TRBV5-3 to TRBJ1-5, with 8 bases matching TRBD1. TRBV5-3 is an ORF, with its function uncertain. Unmatched junction bases numbered 9, after V lost 1 base and J lost 3 bases. This CDR3 is built from 17 residues. CDR3 in amino acids: CARSLQDRDSSNQPQHF. In DNA, the CDR3 is TGTGCCAGAAGCTTGCAGGACAGGGACTCGTCCAATCAGCCCCAGCATTTT.

The chain joins TRBV5-1 to TRBJ2-5; D is uncertain. Trimming cost V 7 bases and J 3 bases, with 10 bases left between them. The CDR3 has 12 residues. Germline lookup yields CDR1 SGHRS and CDR2 YFSETQ. This chain's CDR3 is CASAATEETQYF. Here the CDR3 DNA reads TGCGCCAGCGCGGCGACCGAAGAGACCCAGTACTTC.

In its sample, this clone was seen a few times. The rearrangement joins TRBV2 to TRBJ1-5; no firm D call. Trimming pared 4 bases from V and 7 bases from J, leaving 5 bases between. From germline, CDR1 is SNHLY and CDR2 FYNNEI. CDR3 length: 11 amino acids. The CDR3 coding sequence is TGTGCCAGCAGTGTAGGACAGCCCCAGCATTTT. Translating gives CASSVGQPQHF. Full variable domain (outside the CDR3, taken from reference TRBV2 and TRBJ1-5): EPEVTQTPSHQVTQMGQEVILRCVPISNHLYFYWYRQILGQKVEFLVSFYNNEISEKSEIFDDQFSVERPDGSNFTLKIRSTKLEDSAMYFCASSVGQPQHFGDGTRLSIL.

The J gene is TRBJ2-5, the V gene TRBV6-1; TRBD2 agrees at 11 bases. CDR1 is MNHNS and CDR2 is SASEGT in the germline V gene. This CDR3 region has 14 residues. J was trimmed by 2 bases and V by 6 bases; bases with no gene match: 2. The CDR3 protein is CASRGTSGQETQYF. The CDR3 bases are TGTGCCAGCAGGGGGACTAGCGGACAAGAGACCCAGTACTTC.

The V gene is TRBV14, the J gene TRBJ2-5, with unresolved D. Between the trimmed V and J ends, which lost 4 bases and 4 bases, there was a span of 19 bases. There are 16 residues in the CDR3. Germline V CDR1 and CDR2: SGHDN, FVKESK. The CDR3 here is CASSPTHLTHLETQYF. CDR3 bases: TGTGCCAGCAGCCCGACCCATCTAACCCATCTAGAGACCCAGTACTTC.

V usage is TRBV5-4 and J usage is TRBJ2-2; D is possibly TRBD1 (5 bases). The CDR3 has 15 amino acids. The ends were cut back, 5 bases at V and 5 bases at J, with 16 bases in the middle. Per germline, CDR1 SGHNT and CDR2 YYREEE (reference sequence). Written as DNA, the CDR3 is TGTGCCAGCAGTACGACATGGGGCACGACCGGGGAGCTGTTTTTT. Encoded protein: CASSTTWGTTGELFF.

V usage is TRBV4-1 and J usage is TRBJ2-1; D call uncertain. Germline values: CDR1 MGHRA, CDR2 YSYEKL. The CDR3 loop spans 16 amino acids. The ends were cut back, 1 base at V and 5 bases at J, with 15 bases in the middle. DNA of the CDR3: TGCGCCAGCAGCCAAGCAATTACAGAGCCCCACAATGAGCAGTTCTTC. Its protein product is CASSQAITEPHNEQFF.

This chain joins TRBV2 and TRBJ1-5; 9 positions agree with TRBD1. J was trimmed by 1 base and V by 7 bases; bases with no gene match: 5. The germline V gene encodes CDR1 SNHLY and CDR2 FYNNEI. The CDR3 runs 15 residues. CDR3 in amino acids: CASTLDRGSNQPQHF. CDR3 DNA sequence: TGTGCCAGCACCCTGGACAGGGGAAGCAATCAGCCCCAGCATTTT. The full variable domain, with the rest looked up from reference TRBV2 and TRBJ1-5, is EPEVTQTPSHQVTQMGQEVILRCVPISNHLYFYWYRQILGQKVEFLVSFYNNEISEKSEIFDDQFSVERPDGSNFTLKIRSTKLEDSAMYFCASTLDRGSNQPQHFGDGTRLSIL.

Concerning this clone itself: This sample includes further DNA sequences coding for the same CDR3. The chain is built from TRBV2 and TRBJ1-2; D is undetermined. The ends were cut back, 4 bases at V and 4 bases at J, with 4 bases in the middle. The CDR3 is 11 amino acids. Germline V gene data show CDR1 as SNHLY and CDR2 as FYNNEI. In DNA form, the CDR3 reads TGTGCCAGCAGTGTCTCCTATGGCTACACCTTC. Amino acid sequence: CASSVSYGYTF.